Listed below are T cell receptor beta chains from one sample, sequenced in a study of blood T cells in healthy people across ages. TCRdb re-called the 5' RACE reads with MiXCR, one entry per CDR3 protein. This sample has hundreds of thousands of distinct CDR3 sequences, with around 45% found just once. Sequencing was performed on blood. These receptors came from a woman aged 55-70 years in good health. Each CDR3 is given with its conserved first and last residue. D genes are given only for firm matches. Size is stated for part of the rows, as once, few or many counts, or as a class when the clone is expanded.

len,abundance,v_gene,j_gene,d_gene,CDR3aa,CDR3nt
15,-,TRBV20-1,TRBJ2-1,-,CSAPRGGGRSYEQFF,TGCAGTGCCCCCAGGGGGGGCGGGAGGAGTTATGAGCAGTTCTTC
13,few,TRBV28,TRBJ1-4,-,CASSRGRDEKLFF,TGTGCCAGCAGTCGGGGAAGAGACGAAAAACTGTTTTTT
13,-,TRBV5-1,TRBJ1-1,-,CASKVTGRGEAFF,TGCGCCAGCAAAGTTACGGGAAGAGGTGAAGCTTTCTTT
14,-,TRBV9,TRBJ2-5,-,CASSVRGTKETQYF,TGTGCCAGCAGCGTTCGGGGAACAAAAGAGACCCAGTACTTC
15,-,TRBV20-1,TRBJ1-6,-,CSAREEVGRNSPPHF,TGCAGTGCTAGAGAAGAAGTCGGGAGGAATTCACCCCCCCACTTT
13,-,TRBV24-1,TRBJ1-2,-,CATSERTWGGYTF,TGTGCCACCAGTGAGAGGACCTGGGGCGGCTACACCTTC
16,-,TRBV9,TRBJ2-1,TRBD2,CASSIAGTSGRHEQFF,TGTGCCAGCAGTATAGCCGGGACTAGCGGGCGCCATGAGCAGTTCTTC
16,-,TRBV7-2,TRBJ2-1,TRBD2,CASSLAGLARNNEQFF,TGTGCCAGCAGCTTAGCGGGACTAGCGCGAAACAATGAGCAGTTCTTC
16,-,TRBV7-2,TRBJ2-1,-,CASSLVPRESYNEQFF,TGTGCCAGCAGCTTAGTCCCTCGGGAATCCTACAATGAGCAGTTCTTC
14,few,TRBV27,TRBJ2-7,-,CASSYHSGSYEQYF,TGTGCCAGCAGTTATCACAGCGGGTCCTACGAGCAGTACTTC
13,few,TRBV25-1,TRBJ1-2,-,CATTGAPNYGYTF,TGTGCCACCACCGGGGCGCCGAACTATGGCTACACCTTC
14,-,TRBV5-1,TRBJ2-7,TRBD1,CASSLAPDRDEQYF,TGCGCCAGCAGCTTGGCCCCGGACAGGGACGAGCAGTACTTC
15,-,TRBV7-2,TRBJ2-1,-,CASSLASRPHNEQFF,TGTGCCAGCAGCTTAGCGAGTAGGCCACACAATGAGCAGTTCTTC
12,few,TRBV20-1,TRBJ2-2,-,CSANQDTGELFF,TGCAGTGCTAACCAAGACACCGGGGAGCTGTTTTTT
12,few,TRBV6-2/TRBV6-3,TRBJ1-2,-,CASSQAGDGYTF,TGTGCCAGCAGTCAGGCCGGGGATGGCTACACCTTC
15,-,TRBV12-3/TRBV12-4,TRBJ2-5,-,CASSRAGVIGETQYF,TGTGCCAGCAGTCGGGCAGGGGTCATAGGGGAGACCCAGTACTTC
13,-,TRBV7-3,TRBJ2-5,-,CASSEGGYGTQYF,TGTGCCAGCAGCGAAGGCGGATATGGGACCCAGTACTTC
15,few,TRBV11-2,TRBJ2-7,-,CASSSPADGAYEQYF,TGTGCCAGCAGCTCTCCGGCGGACGGAGCCTACGAGCAGTACTTC
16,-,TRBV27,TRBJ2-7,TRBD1,CASSAGTGIGLNEQYF,TGTGCCAGCAGTGCCGGGACAGGGATCGGATTGAACGAGCAGTACTTC
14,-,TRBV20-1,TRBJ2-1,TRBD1,CSARRTGRFGEQFF,TGCAGTGCTAGACGGACAGGGCGTTTCGGTGAGCAGTTCTTC
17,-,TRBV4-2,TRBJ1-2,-,CASNQAIGQRANYGYTF,TGTGCCAGCAACCAAGCCATCGGGCAAAGGGCTAACTATGGCTACACCTTC
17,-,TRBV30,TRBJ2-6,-,CAWSVRGQLSGANVLTF,TGTGCCTGGAGTGTACGTGGGCAGCTCTCTGGGGCCAACGTCCTGACTTTC
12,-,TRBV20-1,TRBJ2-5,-,CSAARGAKEQYF,TGCAGTGCCGCTAGGGGAGCCAAAGAGCAGTACTTC
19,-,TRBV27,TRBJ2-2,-,CASIYEGDHISHGTGELFF,TGTGCCAGTATTTACGAGGGGGACCATATTTCTCATGGCACCGGGGAGCTGTTTTTT
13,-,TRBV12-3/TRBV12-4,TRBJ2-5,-,CASSLFTGNEQYF,TGTGCCAGCAGTTTATTTACCGGCAATGAGCAGTACTTC
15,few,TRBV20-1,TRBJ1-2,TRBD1,CSARERTGVGDGYTF,TGCAGTGCTAGAGAAAGGACAGGCGTAGGTGATGGCTACACCTTC
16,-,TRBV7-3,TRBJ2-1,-,CASSSLGTFSYNEQFF,TGTGCCAGCAGCTCCCTAGGTACCTTTTCCTACAATGAGCAGTTCTTC
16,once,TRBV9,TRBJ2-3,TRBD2,CASSPLLAGGWDTQYF,TGTGCCAGCAGCCCTCTCTTAGCGGGAGGGTGGGATACGCAGTATTTT
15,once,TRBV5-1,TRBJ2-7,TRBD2,CASSLALAGAGEQYF,TGCGCCAGCAGCTTGGCACTAGCGGGAGCGGGTGAGCAGTACTTC
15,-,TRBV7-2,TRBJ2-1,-,CASSFVYRIYNEQFF,TGTGCCAGCAGCTTCGTATACAGAATCTACAATGAGCAGTTCTTC
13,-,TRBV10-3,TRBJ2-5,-,CAISSRGEETQYF,TGTGCCATCTCTAGTAGGGGGGAAGAGACCCAGTACTTC
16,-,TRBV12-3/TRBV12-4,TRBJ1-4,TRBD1,CASSRRQGGTNEKLFF,TGTGCCAGCAGTCGCCGACAGGGGGGCACTAATGAAAAACTGTTTTTT
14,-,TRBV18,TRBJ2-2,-,CASSRDFSTGELFF,TGTGCCAGCTCACGGGACTTCTCAACCGGGGAGCTGTTTTTT
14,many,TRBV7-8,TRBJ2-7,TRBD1,CASSGTGGFYEQYF,TGTGCCAGCAGCGGGACAGGGGGTTTTTACGAGCAGTACTTC
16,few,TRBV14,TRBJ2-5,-,CASSQQGRPQPWTQYF,TGTGCCAGCAGCCAACAGGGACGCCCTCAACCTTGGACCCAGTACTTC
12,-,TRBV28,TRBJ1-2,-,CASSGNNYGYTF,TGTGCCAGCAGCGGAAATAACTATGGCTACACCTTC
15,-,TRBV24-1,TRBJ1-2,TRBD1,CATSGGTGGATGYAF,TGTGCCACCAGTGGCGGAACAGGGGGCGCGACCGGCTACGCCTTC
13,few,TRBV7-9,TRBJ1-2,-,CASSLGGADGYTF,TGTGCCAGCAGTTTAGGGGGTGCAGATGGCTACACCTTC
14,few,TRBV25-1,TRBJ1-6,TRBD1,CASSSDRSNSPLHF,TGTGCCAGCAGTTCGGACAGGTCTAATTCACCCCTCCACTTT
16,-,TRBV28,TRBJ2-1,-,CASSFSGASVYNEQFF,TGTGCCAGCAGTTTCTCAGGGGCCTCGGTCTACAATGAGCAGTTCTTC
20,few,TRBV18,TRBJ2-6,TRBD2,CASSPRLAGGTGSGANVLTF,TGTGCCAGCTCACCACGGTTGGCGGGAGGAACCGGCTCTGGGGCCAACGTCCTGACTTTC
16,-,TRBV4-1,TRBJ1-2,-,CASSQDGTGSAYGYTF,TGCGCCAGCAGCCAAGACGGAACGGGGTCTGCCTATGGCTACACCTTC